Included here is one T cell receptor beta chain sequence, with context. Deletions cut 3 bases from V and 3 bases from J, with 11 bases between. CDR1 and CDR2 from the germline V gene are SGHNT and YENEEA. The CDR3 covers 15 residues. The data were obtained in a study of blood T cell repertoires in COVID-19. The wider study: Acute and convalescent COVID-19 specimens originated in the United States, Italy and Spain.

Libraries were prepared by immunoSEQ multiplex PCR; TCRdb keeps only in-frame clonotypes and omits some of them. The data contain tens of thousands of clones, around 83% of them singletons. Input material: peripheral blood. The V and J genes are TRBV11-3 and TRBJ2-2; D is uncertain. This clonotype originated in a woman between 55 and 75 years old with acute or convalescent COVID-19. The CDR3 bases are TGTGCCAGCAGCTTTTCTAGATTGTACACCGGGGAGCTGTTTTTT. This translates into CASSFSRLYTGELFF.